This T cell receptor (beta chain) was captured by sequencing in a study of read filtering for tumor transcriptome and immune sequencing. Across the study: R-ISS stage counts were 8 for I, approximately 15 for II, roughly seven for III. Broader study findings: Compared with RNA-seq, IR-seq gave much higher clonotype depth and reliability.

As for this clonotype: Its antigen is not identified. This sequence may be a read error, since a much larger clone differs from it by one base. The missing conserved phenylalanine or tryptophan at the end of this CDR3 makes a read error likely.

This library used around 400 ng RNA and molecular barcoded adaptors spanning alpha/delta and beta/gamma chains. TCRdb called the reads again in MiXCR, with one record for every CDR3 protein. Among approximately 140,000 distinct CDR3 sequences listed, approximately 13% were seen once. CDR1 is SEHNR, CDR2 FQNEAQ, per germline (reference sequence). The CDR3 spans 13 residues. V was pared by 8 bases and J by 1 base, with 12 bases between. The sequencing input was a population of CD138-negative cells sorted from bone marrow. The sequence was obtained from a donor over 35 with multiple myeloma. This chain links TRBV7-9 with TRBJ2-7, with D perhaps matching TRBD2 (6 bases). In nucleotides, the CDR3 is TGTGCCAGCGCCACCGGGACTTCCTACGAGCAGTACCTC. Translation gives CASATGTSYEQYL.